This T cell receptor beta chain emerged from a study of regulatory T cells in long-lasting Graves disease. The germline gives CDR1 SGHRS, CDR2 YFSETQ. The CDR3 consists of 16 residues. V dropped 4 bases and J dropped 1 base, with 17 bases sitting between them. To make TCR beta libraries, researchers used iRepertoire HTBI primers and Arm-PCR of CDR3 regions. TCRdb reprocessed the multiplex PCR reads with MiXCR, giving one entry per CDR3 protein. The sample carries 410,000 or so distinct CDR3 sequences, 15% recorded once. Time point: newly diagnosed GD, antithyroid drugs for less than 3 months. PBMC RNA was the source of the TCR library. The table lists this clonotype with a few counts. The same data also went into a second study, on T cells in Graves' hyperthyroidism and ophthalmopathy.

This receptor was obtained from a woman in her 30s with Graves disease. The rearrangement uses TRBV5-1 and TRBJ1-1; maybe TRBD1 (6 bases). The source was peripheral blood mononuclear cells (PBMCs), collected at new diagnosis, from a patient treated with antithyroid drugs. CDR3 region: CASSLQGGLTNTEAFF. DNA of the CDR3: TGCGCCAGCAGCCTACAGGGAGGGTTGACGAACACTGAAGCTTTCTTT.